The 11 T cell receptor beta chains below all came from one sample that was sequenced in a study of blood T cell repertoires in COVID-19. This table comes from immunoSEQ multiplex PCR, and its TCRdb copy is limited to in-frame clones, with some not included. The data contain 69,000 or so clones, roughly 80% of them seen just once; the ten biggest clones take up more than 9.5%. The source material was peripheral blood. Receptor source: a woman older than 75 with acute or convalescent COVID-19.

The genes are TRBV5-5 and TRBJ2-7; D is perhaps TRBD1 (6 bases). The CDR3 spans 15 residues. In germline, CDR1 is SGHKS, CDR2 YYEKEE (reference sequence). V lost 0 bases to trimming and J lost 3 bases, with 13 bases between them. CDR3: CASSLGFQGYYEQYF. In DNA form, the CDR3 reads TGTGCCAGCAGCTTGGGGTTTCAGGGGTACTACGAGCAGTACTTC.

The rearrangement joins TRBV2 to TRBJ1-4, with TRBD1 matching over 7 bases. This CDR3 contains 13 residues. V lost 6 bases, J lost 4 bases, and 2 bases stayed unmatched. From germline, CDR1 is SNHLY and CDR2 FYNNEI. The CDR3 protein is CASRGQINEKLFF. In nucleotides, the CDR3 is TGTGCCAGCAGGGGACAGATTAATGAAAAACTGTTTTTT.

The chain couples TRBV7-2 to TRBJ2-1, with TRBD2 identical over 8 bases. The CDR3 contains 15 residues. J gave up 6 bases and V 7 bases, and 11 bases lay outside the gene matches. Germline V gives CDR1 SGHTA, CDR2 FQGNSA. CDR3 in amino acids: CASTPGGGRFNEQFF. The CDR3 nucleotides read TGTGCCAGCACTCCGGGGGGGGGCCGTTTCAATGAGCAGTTCTTC.

The J gene is TRBJ1-2, the V gene TRBV2; 7 bases fit TRBD1. This CDR3 has 13 amino acids. Germline values: CDR1 SNHLY, CDR2 FYNNEI. Trimming cost V 1 base and J 14 bases; bases outside gene matches: 10. As DNA, the CDR3 is TGTGCCAGCAGTGAAGGAGGACAGGTCCAGCAAACCTTC. It encodes CASSEGGQVQQTF.

The rearrangement joins TRBV3-1 (or the pseudogene TRBV3-2) to TRBJ1-2; no clear D. V dropped 3 bases and J dropped 6 bases, with 11 bases sitting between them. The CDR3 runs 13 residues. CDR1 LGHDT and CDR2 YNNKEL come from the germline V gene (reference sequence). CDR3 sequence (DNA): TGTGCCAGCAGCCAGGAGCAGCGAGATGGCTACACCTTC. Translating it yields CASSQEQRDGYTF.

This clone was seen once. This chain links TRBV6-1 with TRBJ2-5; 7 bases match TRBD1. Germline V lookup: CDR1 MNHNS, CDR2 SASEGT. The CDR3 covers 14 residues. The ends lost 1 base at V and 5 bases at J; junction bases unmatched: 4. CDR3 loop: CASSEVGGWETQYF. In nucleotides, the CDR3 is TGTGCCAGCAGTGAAGTAGGGGGCTGGGAGACCCAGTACTTC.

The rearrangement uses TRBV6-5 and TRBJ2-1; D is possibly TRBD2 (7 bases). The CDR3 runs 14 residues. V was clipped by 2 bases and J by 7 bases, with 12 bases between them. Germline V lookup: CDR1 MNHEY, CDR2 SVGAGI. The chain's CDR3 is CASSYTGGQNEQFF. CDR3 coding DNA: TGTGCCAGCAGTTACACGGGGGGCCAAAATGAGCAGTTCTTC.

By sample fraction, this clone is medium-sized. The V and J genes are TRBV2 and TRBJ2-1; D may be TRBD1 (6 bases). V was pared by 6 bases and J by 5 bases, with 17 bases between. CDR1 is SNHLY and CDR2 is FYNNEI in the germline V gene. The CDR3 spans 15 residues. CDR3 DNA: TGTGCCAGCAGCCCCGTATTCGGGACACACAATGAGCAGTTCTTC. The encoded protein is CASSPVFGTHNEQFF.

V gene TRBV11-3 combines with J gene TRBJ2-3; TRBD1 matches at 9 bases. Germline assignment: CDR1 SGHNT and CDR2 YENEEA. After removal of 5 bases from V and 1 base from J, the junction contained 4 bases not matched to a gene. The CDR3 has 15 residues. CDR3 bases: TGTGCCAGCAGCAGACAGGGGGGAGGCACAGATACGCAGTATTTT. It yields the protein CASSRQGGGTDTQYF. Drawing the rest from reference TRBV11-3 and TRBJ2-3, the complete variable domain is EAGVVQSPRYKIIEKKQPVAFWCNPISGHNTLYWYLQNLGQGPELLIRYENEEAVDDSQLPKDRFSAERLKGVDSTLKIQPAELGDSAVYLCASSRQGGGTDTQYFGPGTRLTVL.

The chain is built from TRBV30 and TRBJ2-3, with 8 bases identical to TRBD2. Per the germline V gene, CDR1 is GTSNPN and CDR2 is SVGIG (reference sequence). CDR3 length equals 14 residues. Trimming at V came to 2 bases and at J to 4 bases, leaving 5 bases not matched to a gene. This CDR3 reads CAWSLGLVSDTQYF. The CDR3 nucleotides read TGTGCCTGGAGTTTGGGACTAGTGTCAGATACGCAGTATTTT. Variable domain in full (rest from reference TRBV30 and TRBJ2-3): SQTIHQWPATLVQPVGSPLSLECTVEGTSNPNLYWYRQAAGRGLQLLFYSVGIGQISSEVPQNLSASRPQDRQFILSSKKLLLSDSGFYLCAWSLGLVSDTQYFGPGTRLTVL.

V is TRBV19 and J is TRBJ2-7; no definite D call. V lost 4 bases and J lost 2, with 9 bases in between. CDR3 size: 13 residues. From germline, CDR1 is LNHDA and CDR2 SQIVND (reference sequence). This CDR3 is CASSTTVTYEQYF. The CDR3 DNA follows: TGTGCCAGTAGTACAACAGTGACCTACGAGCAGTACTTC. Variable domain in full (rest from reference TRBV19 and TRBJ2-7): DGGITQSPKYLFRKEGQNVTLSCEQNLNHDAMYWYRQDPGQGLRLIYYSQIVNDFQKGDIAEGYSVSREKKESFPLTVTSAQKNPTAFYLCASSTTVTYEQYFGPGTRLTVT.